This T cell receptor (beta chain) was sequenced for a study of T cell responses to AZD1222 COVID-19 vaccine. The table came from immunoSEQ multiplex PCR; TCRdb's copy has only in-frame clones and leaves some out. The repertoire holds approximately 110,000 clones, with approximately 89% as singletons. The specimen comprised peripheral blood, sampled 28 days after the second AZD1222 dose. The sequence was obtained from an adult who received the AZD1222 COVID-19 vaccine.

CDR3 loop: CASSKTGNQPQHF. The CDR3 nucleotides read TGTGCCAGCAGCAAGACAGGGAATCAGCCCCAGCATTTT. The chain carries TRBV12-3 or TRBV12-4 and TRBJ1-5, with 7 positions matching TRBD1. The J segment lost 4 bases and the V segment lost 6 bases, leaving 3 bases of the junction unmatched. This CDR3 contains 13 residues.